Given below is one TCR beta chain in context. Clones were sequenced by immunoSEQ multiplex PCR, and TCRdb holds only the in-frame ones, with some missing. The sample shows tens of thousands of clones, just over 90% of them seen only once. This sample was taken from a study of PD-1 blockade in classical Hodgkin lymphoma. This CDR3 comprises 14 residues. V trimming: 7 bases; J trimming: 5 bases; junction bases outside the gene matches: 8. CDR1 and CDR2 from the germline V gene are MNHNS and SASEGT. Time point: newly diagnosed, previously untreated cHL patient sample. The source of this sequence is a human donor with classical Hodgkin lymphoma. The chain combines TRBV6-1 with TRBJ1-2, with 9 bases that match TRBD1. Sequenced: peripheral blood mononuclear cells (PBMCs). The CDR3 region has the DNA TGTGCCAGCATGGGGACAGGGACAAAGTATGGCTACACCTTC. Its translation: CASMGTGTKYGYTF.